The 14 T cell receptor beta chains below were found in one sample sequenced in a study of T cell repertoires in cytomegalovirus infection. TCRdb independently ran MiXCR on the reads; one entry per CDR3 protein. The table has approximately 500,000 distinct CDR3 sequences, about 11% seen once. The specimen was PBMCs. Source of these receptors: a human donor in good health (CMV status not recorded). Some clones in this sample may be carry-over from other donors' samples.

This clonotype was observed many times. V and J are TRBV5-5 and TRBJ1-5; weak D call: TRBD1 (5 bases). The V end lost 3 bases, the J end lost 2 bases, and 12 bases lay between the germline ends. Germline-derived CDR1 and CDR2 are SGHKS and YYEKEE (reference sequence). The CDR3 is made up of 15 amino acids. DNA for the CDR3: TGTGCCAGCAGCTCCCGGGGGGGGGGCAATCAGCCCCAGCATTTT. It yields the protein CASSSRGGGNQPQHF.

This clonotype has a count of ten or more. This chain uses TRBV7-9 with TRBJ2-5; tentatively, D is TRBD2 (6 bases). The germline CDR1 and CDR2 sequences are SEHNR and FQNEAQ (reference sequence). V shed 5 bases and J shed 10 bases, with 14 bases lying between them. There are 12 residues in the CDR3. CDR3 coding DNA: TGTGCCAGCAGCCTAGAAACCGGGGGCCAGTACTTC. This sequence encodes CASSLETGGQYF.

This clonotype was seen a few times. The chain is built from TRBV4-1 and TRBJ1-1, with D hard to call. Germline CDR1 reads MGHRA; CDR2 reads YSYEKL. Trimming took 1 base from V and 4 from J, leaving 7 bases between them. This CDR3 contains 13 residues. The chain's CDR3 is CASSQAESTEAFF. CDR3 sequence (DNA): TGCGCCAGCAGCCAAGCTGAAAGCACTGAAGCTTTCTTT.

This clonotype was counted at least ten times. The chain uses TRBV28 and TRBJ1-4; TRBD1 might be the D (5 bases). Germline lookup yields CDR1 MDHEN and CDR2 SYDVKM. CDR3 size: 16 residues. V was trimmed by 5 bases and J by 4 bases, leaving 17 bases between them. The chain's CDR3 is CASSLSQAGGNEKLFF. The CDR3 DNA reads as TGTGCCAGCAGTCTGTCACAGGCGGGGGGTAATGAAAAACTGTTTTTT.

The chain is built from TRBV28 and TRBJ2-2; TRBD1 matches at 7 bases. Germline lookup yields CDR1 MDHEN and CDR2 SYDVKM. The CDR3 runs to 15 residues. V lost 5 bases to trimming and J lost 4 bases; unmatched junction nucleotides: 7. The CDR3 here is CASSAGTASTGELFF. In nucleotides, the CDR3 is TGTGCCAGCAGTGCCGGGACAGCATCCACCGGGGAGCTGTTTTTT.

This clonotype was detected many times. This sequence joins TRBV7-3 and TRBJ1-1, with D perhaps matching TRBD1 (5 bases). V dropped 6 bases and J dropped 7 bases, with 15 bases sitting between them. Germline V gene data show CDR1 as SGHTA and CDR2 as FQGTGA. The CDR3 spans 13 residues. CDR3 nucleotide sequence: TGTGCCAGCAGTGCGGAGGGACCCTTTGAAGCTTTCTTT. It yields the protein CASSAEGPFEAFF.

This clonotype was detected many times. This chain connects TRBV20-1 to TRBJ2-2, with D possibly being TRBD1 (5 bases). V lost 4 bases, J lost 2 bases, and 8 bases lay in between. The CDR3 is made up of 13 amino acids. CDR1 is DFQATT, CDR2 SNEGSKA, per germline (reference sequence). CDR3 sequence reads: CSATTENTGELFF. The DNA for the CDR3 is TGCAGTGCTACGACAGAAAACACCGGGGAGCTGTTTTTT.

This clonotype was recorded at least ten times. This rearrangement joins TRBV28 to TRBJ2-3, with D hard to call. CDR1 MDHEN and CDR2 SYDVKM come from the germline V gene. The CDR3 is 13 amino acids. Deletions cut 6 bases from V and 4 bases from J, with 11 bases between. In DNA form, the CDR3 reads TGTGCCAGCAGCTCCCTTGCACCAGATACGCAGTATTTT. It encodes CASSSLAPDTQYF.

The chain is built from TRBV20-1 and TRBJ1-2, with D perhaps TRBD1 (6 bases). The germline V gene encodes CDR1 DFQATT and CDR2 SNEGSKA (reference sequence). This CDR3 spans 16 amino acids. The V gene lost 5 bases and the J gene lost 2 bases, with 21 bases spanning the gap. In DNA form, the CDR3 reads TGCAGTGCTCGGGTGACAGGTCTTGGGACCAACTATGGCTACACCTTC. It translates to CSARVTGLGTNYGYTF.

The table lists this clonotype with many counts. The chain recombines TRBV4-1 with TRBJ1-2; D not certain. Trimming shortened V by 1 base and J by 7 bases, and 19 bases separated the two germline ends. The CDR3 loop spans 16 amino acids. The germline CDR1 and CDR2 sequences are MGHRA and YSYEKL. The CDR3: CASSQAHETRTGGYTF. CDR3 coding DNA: TGCGCCAGCAGCCAAGCTCATGAGACCCGAACGGGTGGCTACACCTTC.

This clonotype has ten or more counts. CDR3 nucleotides: TGCAGTGCTAGAGATGTACAGGGGGGGAACACTGAAGCTTTCTTT. This sequence encodes CSARDVQGGNTEAFF. This chain uses TRBV20-1 with TRBJ1-1, with 8 bases matching TRBD1. V lost 0 bases, J lost 1 base, and 4 bases stayed unmatched. This CDR3 region has 15 residues. Per the germline V gene, CDR1 is DFQATT and CDR2 is SNEGSKA (reference sequence).

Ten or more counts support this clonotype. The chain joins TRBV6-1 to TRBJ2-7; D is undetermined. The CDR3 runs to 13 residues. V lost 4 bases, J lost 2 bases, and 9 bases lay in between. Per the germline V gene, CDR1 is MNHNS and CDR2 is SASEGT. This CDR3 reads CASSVGRAYEQYF. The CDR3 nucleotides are TGTGCCAGCAGTGTTGGTCGGGCCTACGAGCAGTACTTC.

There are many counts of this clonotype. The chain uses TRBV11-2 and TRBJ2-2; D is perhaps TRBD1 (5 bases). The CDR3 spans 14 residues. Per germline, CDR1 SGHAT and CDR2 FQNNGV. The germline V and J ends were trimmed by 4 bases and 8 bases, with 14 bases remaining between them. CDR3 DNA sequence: TGTGCCAGCAGCTACCGACAGTCCCAAGGGGAGCTGTTTTTT. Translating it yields CASSYRQSQGELFF.

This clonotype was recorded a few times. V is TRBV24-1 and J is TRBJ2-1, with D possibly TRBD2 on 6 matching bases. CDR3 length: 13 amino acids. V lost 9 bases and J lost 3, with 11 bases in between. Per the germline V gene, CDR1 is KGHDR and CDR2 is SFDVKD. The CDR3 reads CATAGGLYNEQFF. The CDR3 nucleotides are TGTGCCACCGCCGGGGGACTCTACAATGAGCAGTTCTTC.